These 23 T cell receptor beta chains share one sample of origin, sequenced in a study of blood T cells in healthy people across ages. Sample-barcoded 5' priming and a J-beta primer mix drove a second PCR of roughly 6 to 12 cycles. Using its own MiXCR run on the 5' RACE reads, TCRdb lists one record per CDR3 protein. Among more than 500,000 distinct CDR3 sequences listed, over 25% were seen once. This sample also belongs to another study, concerning T cells of mothers and their children.

The sequenced sample was blood. The receptor set was obtained from a boy aged 2-15 years in good health.

The V call is TRBV2, the J call TRBJ2-2; tentatively, D is TRBD1 or TRBD2 (5 bases each). This CDR3 region has 15 residues. Germline assignment: CDR1 SNHLY and CDR2 FYNNEI. V was cut by 7 bases and J by 5 bases, with 17 bases left in between. DNA of the CDR3: TGTGCCAGCACCCCGGGAAGGGGATGGACCGGGGAGCTGTTTTTT. Protein: CASTPGRGWTGELFF.

This chain connects TRBV6-5 to TRBJ2-5; 12 bases agree with TRBD2. The J segment lost 5 bases and the V segment lost 2 bases, leaving 12 bases of the junction unmatched. The CDR3 has 18 residues. Germline-derived CDR1 and CDR2 are MNHEY and SVGAGI. CDR3 residues: CASSYRLAGEAWGETQYF. The CDR3 DNA sequence: TGTGCCAGCAGTTACAGACTAGCGGGAGAGGCCTGGGGCGAGACCCAGTACTTC.

The chain couples TRBV7-9 to TRBJ2-5; tentative D call: TRBD2 (6 bases). This CDR3 has 16 residues. Per the germline V gene, CDR1 is SEHNR and CDR2 is FQNEAQ (reference sequence). V was trimmed by 5 bases and J by 4 bases, leaving 20 bases between them. CDR3 in amino acids: CASSHLFGGIRETQYF. The CDR3 coding sequence is TGTGCCAGCAGCCACCTTTTCGGCGGGATCCGAGAGACCCAGTACTTC.

The chain carries TRBV9 and TRBJ2-7, with 8 bases identical to TRBD2. CDR1 and CDR2 (germline): SGDLS, YYNGEE. This CDR3 spans 17 amino acids. Germline trimming cut 0 bases from V and 0 bases from J; bases unmatched to any gene: 8. CDR3 protein: CASSVGVSGTDSYEQYF. CDR3 DNA: TGTGCCAGCAGCGTAGGGGTTAGCGGGACCGACTCCTACGAGCAGTACTTC.

This clonotype has a handful of counts. The J gene is TRBJ1-4, the V gene TRBV29-1, with no clear D. Germline V gives CDR1 SQVTM, CDR2 ANQGSEA. Trimming took 5 bases from V and 0 from J, leaving 4 bases between them. The CDR3 contains 12 residues. The CDR3, as DNA: TGCAGCGTTCTTGCAACTAATGAAAAACTGTTTTTT. Amino acids: CSVLATNEKLFF.

V and J are TRBV9 and TRBJ1-4; D unclear. The V gene lost 0 bases and the J gene lost 5 bases, with 14 bases spanning the gap. Germline V lookup: CDR1 SGDLS, CDR2 YYNGEE. There are 16 residues in the CDR3. CDR3 bases: TGTGCCAGCAGCGTAGGGGGAGACGCCCGGAATGAAAAACTGTTTTTT. It specifies CASSVGGDARNEKLFF.

J is TRBJ1-2 and V is TRBV7-9; a weak D match, TRBD1 (5 bases). Between the trimmed V and J ends, which lost 1 base and 5 bases, there was a span of 14 bases. The germline gives CDR1 SEHNR, CDR2 FQNEAQ (reference sequence). The CDR3 totals 15 residues. The CDR3 here is CASSLETGSGYGYTF. In DNA form, the CDR3 reads TGTGCCAGCAGCTTAGAAACAGGTTCGGGGTATGGCTACACCTTC.

The sample holds a few counts of this clonotype. V gene TRBV2 combines with J gene TRBJ2-5; maybe TRBD1 (6 bases). The J call may be wrong; the DNA end is better matched by TRBJ2-1. The CDR3 is made up of 14 amino acids. The germline V gene has CDR1 SNHLY and CDR2 FYNNEI. CDR3 in DNA: TGTGCCAGCAATGGAGGACAGATATTCAATGAGCAGTTCTTC. As protein: CASNGGQIFNEQFF.

This sequence joins TRBV29-1 and TRBJ2-7; tentative D call: TRBD1 (6 bases). CDR3 length: 12 amino acids. Deletions cut 7 bases from V and 2 bases from J, with 12 bases between. Germline lookup yields CDR1 SQVTM and CDR2 ANQGSEA. The CDR3 DNA follows: TGCAGCGCCTCAGGGGACGCCTACGAGCAGTACTTC. Protein: CSASGDAYEQYF.

This clonotype was found a few times. This chain joins TRBV7-9 and TRBJ2-1, with TRBD2 as a possible D gene (6 bases). Near its end, the DNA agrees better with TRBJ2-7, so the J call may be wrong. Germline CDR1 SEHNR, CDR2 FQNEAQ (reference sequence). The length of the CDR3 is 18 residues. CDR3 region: CASSLGLGEDGGLYEQYF. DNA for the CDR3: TGTGCCAGCAGCTTAGGTTTGGGGGAGGACGGAGGACTCTACGAGCAGTACTTC.

The CDR3 loop reads CATSRDTEETQYF. CDR3 nucleotide sequence: TGTGCCACCAGCAGAGATACGGAAGAGACCCAGTACTTC. The chain is built from TRBV15 and TRBJ2-5; D gene uncertain. CDR1 is LNHNV and CDR2 is YYDKDF in the germline V gene (reference sequence). The CDR3 extends over 13 amino acids. The V and J ends lost 0 bases and 3 bases respectively, with 5 bases between them.

Only a few counts were recorded for this clonotype. The rearrangement joins TRBV29-1 to TRBJ2-3, with 7 bases matching TRBD1. The V gene's germline CDR1 is SQVTM and CDR2 ANQGSEA. V was clipped by 6 bases and J by 1 base; unmatched bases: 4. CDR3 length: 13 residues. The DNA for the CDR3 is TGCAGCGTCGACCAGGGGGGCACAGATACGCAGTATTTT. This gives the protein CSVDQGGTDTQYF.

The chain uses TRBV12-3 or TRBV12-4 and TRBJ1-2; D is perhaps TRBD1 (6 bases). V gave up 8 bases and J gave up 8 bases, with 15 bases separating them. The CDR3 is 12 amino acids. The CDR3 loop is CASLSGAGGYTF. DNA of the CDR3: TGTGCCAGCCTATCGGGGGCAGGAGGCTACACCTTC.

The gene calls are TRBV20-1 and TRBJ2-5; 10 positions agree with TRBD2. This CDR3 has 12 residues. Germline lookup yields CDR1 DFQATT and CDR2 SNEGSKA (reference sequence). V lost 4 bases to trimming and J lost 11 bases; unmatched junction nucleotides: 7. CDR3 loop: CSATGTSEKQYF. CDR3 nucleotides: TGCAGTGCTACCGGGACTAGCGAGAAGCAGTACTTC.

This clonotype has more than one count but fewer than ten. The chain recombines TRBV10-2 with TRBJ1-3; D remains unclear. Germline assignment: CDR1 WSHSY and CDR2 SAAADI. Trimming cost V 0 bases and J 2 bases, with 11 bases left between them. There are 16 residues in the CDR3. In DNA, the CDR3 is TGCGCCAGCAGTGAGTCGAATCCGGGGACTGGAAACACCATATATTTT. Amino acid sequence: CASSESNPGTGNTIYF.

The chain couples TRBV7-9 to TRBJ2-7; tentatively, D is TRBD1 or TRBD2 (5 bases each). This CDR3 comprises 14 residues. Germline V lookup: CDR1 SEHNR, CDR2 FQNEAQ (reference sequence). V lost 3 bases to trimming and J lost 3 bases, with 12 bases between them. DNA of the CDR3: TGTGCCAGCAGCTTTGGGGGTGCGGACTACGAGCAGTACTTC. Its translation: CASSFGGADYEQYF.

This clonotype was counted between two and nine times. This rearrangement joins TRBV28 to TRBJ2-1; TRBD2 matches 7 bases. Trimming cost V 2 bases and J 0 bases; bases outside gene matches: 4. The CDR3 extends over 16 amino acids. The V gene's germline CDR1 is MDHEN and CDR2 SYDVKM. CDR3 bases: TGTGCCAGCAGTTTAACTAGCGTTAGCTCCTACAATGAGCAGTTCTTC. This encodes CASSLTSVSSYNEQFF.

This clonotype has just one count. V usage is TRBV5-1 and J usage is TRBJ1-4, with no clear D. This CDR3 has 14 amino acids. Trimming took off 0 bases at V and 8 bases at J, with 11 bases between the two ends. Germline values: CDR1 SGHRS, CDR2 YFSETQ. CDR3 in DNA: TGCGCCAGCAGCTTGGAAGTTACTCGGGAAAAACTGTTTTTT. Residues: CASSLEVTREKLFF.

This clonotype was detected only a few times. V and J are TRBV20-1 and TRBJ2-4; no definite D call. Per germline, CDR1 DFQATT and CDR2 SNEGSKA (reference sequence). The V end lost 0 bases, the J end lost 0 bases, and 9 bases lay between the germline ends. CDR3 size: 15 residues. The CDR3 region is CSARERSPAKNIQYF. CDR3 sequence (DNA): TGCAGTGCTAGAGAGCGGTCACCAGCCAAAAACATTCAGTACTTC.

This chain uses TRBV4-2 with TRBJ1-2; TRBD1 is a possible D gene (6 bases). Germline CDR1 reads LGHNA; CDR2 reads YNFKEQ. The CDR3 covers 15 residues. The V end lost 3 bases, the J end lost 4 bases, and 15 bases lay between the germline ends. CDR3 nucleotides: TGTGCCAGCAGCCAGAGTAGGGGGGGATCCTATGGCTACACCTTC. Translated, it gives CASSQSRGGSYGYTF.

The chain employs TRBV12-3 or TRBV12-4 and TRBJ2-5, with TRBD1 matching over 10 bases. The trim removed 5 bases at V and 5 bases at J, leaving 8 bases unmatched. The CDR3 consists of 15 residues. CDR3 nucleotides: TGTGCCAGCAGTGAGACAGGGGGCTGGGGGGAGACCCAGTACTTC. It specifies CASSETGGWGETQYF.

The table lists this clonotype with a few counts. V usage is TRBV5-1 and J usage is TRBJ2-5, with 13 bases identical to TRBD2. Judging by the DNA end, TRBJ2-1 fits better; the J call may be wrong. This CDR3 is built from 16 residues. Germline V gives CDR1 SGHRS, CDR2 YFSETQ. CDR3 in DNA: TGCGCCAGCAGCGGGCGGACTAGCGGGAGAGTCGATGAGCAGTTCTTC. Translating gives CASSGRTSGRVDEQFF.

Details on this clonotype: With a much larger clone just one base away, this may be a read error. The chain has TRBV5-1 and TRBJ1-2, with D possibly being TRBD1 (5 bases). Germline CDR1 and CDR2: SGHRS and YFSETQ. The CDR3 extends over 13 amino acids. The CDR3 loop is CASSLGTNYGCTF. The DNA for the CDR3 is TGCGCCAGCAGCTTGGGGACAAACTATGGCTGCACCTTC. Complete variable domain (other parts from reference TRBV5-1 and TRBJ1-2): KAGVTQTPRYLIKTRGQQVTLSCSPISGHRSVSWYQQTPGQGLQFLFEYFSETQRNKGNFPGRFSGRQFSNSRSEMNVSTLELGDSALYLCASSLGTNYGCTFGSGTRLTVV.